Each of the 16 T cell receptor beta chains below was sequenced from the same sample in a study of tumor-infiltrating lymphocytes in primary liver carcinoma. Out of unsorted whole blood came the blood RNA, and germline DNA was extracted as well. With a constant-region primer, TCR beta cDNA was made from about 0.5 ug of total RNA. For TCR beta, libraries were produced by three nested multiplex PCR rounds using slightly modified ARM-PCR. The opening two PCR rounds, about 11 cycles each, paired TRBV1-TRBV30 forward primers with a C-beta reverse primer. TCRdb independently ran MiXCR on the multiplex PCR reads; one entry per CDR3 protein. The sample lists 310,000 or so distinct CDR3 sequences, 65% occurring once. The sample taken for sequencing was peripheral blood. These receptor sequences come from a man between 40 and 49 years old with primary liver carcinoma and hepatitis B virus infection.

This clonotype was picked up a small number of times. This may be a read error: a much more frequent sequence differs by one nucleotide. The chain has TRBV6-5 and TRBJ2-1; 15 bases agree with TRBD2. J lost 6 bases, V lost 3 bases, and 3 bases had no gene match. Germline loops: CDR1 MNHEY, CDR2 SVGAGI. The CDR3 runs to 16 residues. The CDR3 region has the DNA TGTGCCAGCAGTTATTGGACTAGCGGGAGGGTCAATGAGCAGTTCTTC. Its protein product is CASSYWTSGRVNEQFF.

The table lists this clonotype with many counts. This chain connects TRBV4-1 to TRBJ1-1, with 11 bases that match TRBD1. V was pared by 0 bases and J by 4 bases, with 4 bases of the junction left unmatched. CDR1 and CDR2 from the germline V gene are MGHRA and YSYEKL. The CDR3 has 16 amino acids. CDR3 in amino acids: CASSQDLGTGGTEAFF. CDR3 DNA sequence: TGCGCCAGCAGCCAAGATTTGGGGACAGGGGGCACTGAAGCTTTCTTT.

Notes on this clonotype: One end of the junction does not line up with germline, which may come from a read error. V and J are TRBV6-5 and TRBJ2-5; D gene uncertain. This CDR3 region has 13 residues. Germline CDR1 is MNHEY and CDR2 is SVGAGI. Written as DNA, the CDR3 is TGTGCCAGCCAGAAAACATGTTCGGAGACCCAATACTTC. Translation: CASQKTCSETQYF.

Worth noting for this clonotype: A much larger clone differs by one base, so this may be a read error. J is TRBJ2-2 and V is TRBV4-2, with D perhaps given as TRBD1 or TRBD2 (6 bases each). Germline CDR1 is LGHNA and CDR2 is YNFKEQ. The CDR3 covers 17 residues. DNA of the CDR3: TGTGCCAGCACCCAAGACTTGGGGGCGGGACGGACCGGGGAGCTGTTTTTT. It translates to CASTQDLGAGRTGELFF.

About this clonotype: Sequence at one end of the junction differs from germline and may be a read error. This sequence joins TRBV11-3 and TRBJ2-1; 10 positions match TRBD2. The length of the CDR3 is 20 residues. CDR1 SGHNT and CDR2 YENEEA come from the germline V gene. The CDR3 here is CASGLGLTSGLGGYYNEQFF. For the CDR3, the DNA is TGTGCCAGCGGCTTGGGCCTGACTAGCGGGTTAGGGGGGTACTACAATGAGCAGTTCTTC. The complete variable domain, with remaining parts taken from reference TRBV11-3 and TRBJ2-1, reads EAGVVQSPRYKIIEKKQPVAFWCNPISGHNTLYWYLQNLGQGPELLIRYENEEAVDDSQLPKDRFSAERLKGVDSTLKIQPAELGDSAVYLCASGLGLTSGLGGYYNEQFFGPGTRLTVL.

This clonotype appeared a few times. This chain links TRBV28 with TRBJ1-2; D is perhaps TRBD1 (5 bases). The CDR3 runs to 14 residues. V shed 6 bases and J shed 5 bases, with 16 bases lying between them. Germline assignment: CDR1 MDHEN and CDR2 SYDVKM. The CDR3 sequence: CASRNGKGTYGYTF. The DNA of the CDR3 is TGTGCCAGCAGAAATGGAAAGGGGACTTATGGCTACACCTTC.

This clonotype was detected many times. This chain joins TRBV4-1 and TRBJ1-3; 7 bases are shared with TRBD1. Germline V lookup: CDR1 MGHRA, CDR2 YSYEKL. The J segment lost 5 bases and the V segment lost 1 base, leaving 8 bases of the junction unmatched. The CDR3 consists of 16 residues. As DNA, the CDR3 is TGCGCCAGCAGCCAAGGATTACAGGGGATCCGAAACACCATATATTTT. Translating it yields CASSQGLQGIRNTIYF.

As for this clonotype: A much more abundant neighbour one base away suggests this may be a read error. The V and J genes are TRBV6-2 or TRBV6-3 and TRBJ1-2, with TRBD1 identical over 7 bases. CDR1 is MNHEY, CDR2 SVGEGT, per germline. The CDR3 has 12 residues. The CDR3 nucleotides read TGTACCAGCAGGGGGGCGGCGCGAAACTACACCTTC. Its protein is CTSRGAARNYTF.

Points on this clonotype: A much larger clone is a single base away; this may be a read error. The chain links TRBV4-3 to TRBJ1-4; D is unclear. Germline V gene sequence: CDR1 LGHNA, CDR2 YSLEER. V was cut by 0 bases and J by 13 bases, with 18 bases left in between. This CDR3 has 15 amino acids. The CDR3 loop reads CASSQDLGRTGSLFF. The CDR3 DNA is TGCGCCAGCAGCCAAGATCTGGGCAGGACCGGATCACTGTTTTTT.

A note on this clonotype: One base away lies a much larger clone, so this may be a sequencing read error. The chain employs TRBV10-3 and TRBJ2-3; D not resolved. This CDR3 contains 15 residues. The V end was cut by 2 bases, the J end by 2 bases, with 11 bases between. Germline V CDR1 and CDR2: ENHRY, SYGVKD. CDR3 DNA sequence: TGTGCCATCAGTGAGCCCCGGGCCATCACAGATACGCAGTATTTT. Amino acid sequence: CAISEPRAITDTQYF.

This clonotype was recorded a few times. A much bigger clone sits one base away, suggesting this may be a read error. This sequence joins TRBV29-1 and TRBJ2-7, with 8 bases identical to TRBD1. Trimming at V came to 3 bases and at J to 5 bases, leaving 12 bases not matched to a gene. From germline, CDR1 is SQVTM and CDR2 ANQGSEA. The CDR3 loop spans 15 amino acids. The chain's CDR3 is CSVDPGTETGDEQYF. The DNA for the CDR3 is TGCAGCGTTGACCCCGGCACCGAGACAGGGGACGAGCAGTACTTC.

V usage is TRBV7-9 and J usage is TRBJ1-1, with D hard to call. V lost 4 bases and J 0 bases, leaving 12 bases between the germline ends. Germline values: CDR1 SEHNR, CDR2 FQNEAQ (reference sequence). The CDR3 loop spans 15 amino acids. DNA of the CDR3: TGTGCCAGCAGCTCAGCAATGGGGATGAACACTGAAGCTTTCTTT. Amino acid sequence: CASSSAMGMNTEAFF.

For this clonotype: A much larger clone lies one base from this, so it may be a read error. The chain uses TRBV10-2 and TRBJ1-5; D is ambiguous. The CDR3 runs to 12 residues. Germline values: CDR1 WSHSY, CDR2 SAAADI. The CDR3 DNA is TGCACCAGCAGTGACAGCAATCAGCCCCAGCATTTT. Translated, it gives CTSSDSNQPQHF.

About this clonotype itself: Sequence at one end of the junction differs from germline and may be a read error. This chain joins TRBV5-1 and TRBJ2-2; D not certain. The CDR3 sequence is 15 residues long. In germline, CDR1 is SGHRS, CDR2 YFSETQ. This CDR3 is CVSSLSTLNTGELFF. DNA of the CDR3: TGCGTCAGCAGCTTGTCCACACTTAACACCGGGGAGCTGTTTTTT.

The rearrangement links TRBV5-4 to TRBJ2-7; tentatively, D is TRBD2 (5 bases). V was clipped by 4 bases and J by 0 bases, with 8 bases between them. CDR1 is SGHNT and CDR2 is YYREEE in the germline V gene (reference sequence). This CDR3 has 13 residues. The CDR3 DNA follows: TGTGCCAGCAGCCGGCTAGCCTCCTACGAGCAGTACTTC. It codes for CASSRLASYEQYF.

The rearrangement uses TRBV11-2 and TRBJ2-7; 7 bases line up with TRBD1. Germline trimming cut 0 bases from V and 3 bases from J; bases unmatched to any gene: 5. Germline lookup yields CDR1 SGHAT and CDR2 FQNNGV. The CDR3 length is 15 residues. For the CDR3, the DNA is TGTGCCAGCAGCTTAGAAAGGGGGCCCTGCTACGAGCAGTACTTC. Protein product: CASSLERGPCYEQYF.